This entry lists 8 T cell receptor beta chains sequenced from one sample in a study of T cell repertoires in cytomegalovirus infection. TCRdb processed the reads anew with MiXCR; each CDR3 protein has one entry. This table has just over 450,000 distinct CDR3 sequences, 40% to 50% appearing once. No cognate antigen is known for these TCRs. The specimen was cultured PBMCs, collected from culture after CMV antigen stimulation. The receptors stem from a human donor in good health (CMV status not recorded). Some clones in this sample may be carry-over from other donors' samples.

The V and J genes are TRBV6-6 and TRBJ2-1; either TRBD1 or TRBD2 may fit D (5 bases each). Germline V CDR1 and CDR2: MNHNY, SVGAGI (reference sequence). This CDR3 spans 11 amino acids. Trimming took 6 bases from V and 9 from J, leaving 9 bases between them. The CDR3 DNA reads as TGTGCCAGCAGGAAGAGGGGTGAGCAGTTCTTC. It translates to CASRKRGEQFF.

V gene TRBV19 combines with J gene TRBJ2-1; perhaps TRBD2 as D (6 bases). V was cut by 8 bases and J by 3 bases, with 20 bases left in between. This CDR3 spans 16 amino acids. CDR1 is LNHDA and CDR2 is SQIVND in the germline V gene (reference sequence). This CDR3 reads CASATWLASFYNEQFF. As DNA, the CDR3 is TGTGCCAGTGCAACTTGGCTAGCGAGTTTCTACAATGAGCAGTTCTTC.

There are a few counts of this clonotype. The chain is built from TRBV7-2 and TRBJ1-6, with D hard to call. The CDR3 runs 13 residues. CDR1 SGHTA and CDR2 FQGNSA come from the germline V gene. Trimming pared 5 bases from V and 6 bases from J, leaving 8 bases between. CDR3 loop: CASSPRVNSPLHF. The CDR3 DNA sequence: TGTGCCAGCAGCCCAAGAGTTAATTCACCCCTCCACTTT.

The rearrangement joins TRBV6-2 or TRBV6-3 to TRBJ1-1; 8 bases fit TRBD1. The CDR3 loop spans 14 amino acids. Per the germline V gene, CDR1 is MNHEY and CDR2 is SVGEGT. The junction had 7 bases not matched to a gene; V was cut back by 2 bases and J by 8 bases. CDR3 bases: TGTGCCAGCAGTTACCCAGGGACAGGCTCCGAAGCTTTCTTT. It specifies CASSYPGTGSEAFF.

The chain recombines TRBV6-2 or TRBV6-3 with TRBJ2-3; TRBD1 matches at 9 bases. This CDR3 region has 15 residues. The ends lost 6 bases at V and 2 bases at J; junction bases unmatched: 6. Germline V gene data show CDR1 as MNHEY and CDR2 as SVGEGT. In nucleotides, the CDR3 is TGTGCCAGCAGCGGCGGGACAGGGCTCACAGATACGCAGTATTTT. Translation gives CASSGGTGLTDTQYF.

This clonotype appeared a single time. This chain connects TRBV12-3 or TRBV12-4 to TRBJ2-1; the match to TRBD2 covers 7 bases. The CDR3 spans 12 residues. V was pared by 6 bases and J by 7 bases, with 3 bases of the junction left unmatched. Written as DNA, the CDR3 is TGTGCCAGCAGGGCTAGCGGAAATGAGCAGTTCTTC. Residues: CASRASGNEQFF.

This chain links TRBV6-6 with TRBJ2-1; TRBD1 matches 7 bases. The germline V gene has CDR1 MNHNY and CDR2 SVGAGI (reference sequence). The CDR3 is 15 residues long. The ends lost 5 bases at V and 0 bases at J; junction bases unmatched: 4. In DNA, the CDR3 is TGTGCCAGCAGTAAGACAGGGAGCTCCTACAATGAGCAGTTCTTC. It translates to CASSKTGSSYNEQFF.

The gene calls are TRBV20-1 and TRBJ2-7, with D perhaps TRBD1 (6 bases). Per the germline V gene, CDR1 is DFQATT and CDR2 is SNEGSKA (reference sequence). The CDR3 spans 13 residues. Trimming cost V 6 bases and J 4 bases, with 16 bases left between them. The DNA of the CDR3 is TGCAGTGCGGAGGCAGGGGTTTATTACGAGCAGTACTTC. Protein sequence: CSAEAGVYYEQYF.